A single sample is the source of the 16 T cell receptor beta chains below, sequenced in a study of T cells in tuberculosis (dated by TCRdb to between 2018 and 2020). After being thawed and rested overnight, PBMC were stained with GMM-loaded CD1B tetramer, a Live/Dead dye and anti-CD3, and were then sorted on a FACS Aria II. CD1B tetramers were loaded with C32 glucose monomycolate purified from Rhodococcus equi. The method behind the library was the immunoSEQ multiplex PCR assay. TCRdb holds this immuneACCESS table with in-frame rearrangements only. Some clones are missing; in checked studies, unresolved V genes explain under half, and the rest has no known cause. The sample includes tens of thousands of clones, with about nine tenths observed a single time. In total, the top ten clones hold approximately 2% of the sample. Sequenced: CD1b-GMM tetramer-negative cells sorted from PBMCs. The cell subset or site label, as the study defines it: T cells not binding CD1B-GMM tetramer, sorted from same donor. The receptor set was obtained from an adult woman with latent tuberculosis.

V usage is TRBV4-1 and J usage is TRBJ2-5; 9 bases map to TRBD2. J gave up 0 bases and V 0 bases, and 2 bases lay outside the gene matches. The CDR3 consists of 16 residues. Germline CDR1 and CDR2: MGHRA and YSYEKL. CDR3 in amino acids: CASSQEIAGDQETQYF. Here the CDR3 DNA reads TGCGCCAGCAGCCAAGAAATAGCGGGGGACCAAGAGACCCAGTACTTC.

This clone has only one observation. This sequence joins TRBV6-1 and TRBJ2-7; tentatively, D is TRBD2 (5 bases). V lost 7 bases, J lost 1 base, and 14 bases lay in between. The length of the CDR3 is 14 residues. The V gene's germline CDR1 is MNHNS and CDR2 SASEGT. The CDR3 DNA sequence: TGTGCCAGCAACTCGAGGGCTAAGTCCTACGAGCAGTACGTC. Translating it yields CASNSRAKSYEQYV.

This CDR3 is CASRGQGSTEAFF. In DNA, the CDR3 is TGTGCCAGCAGGGGACAGGGTAGCACTGAAGCTTTCTTT. The chain carries TRBV6-5 and TRBJ1-1; 9 bases are shared with TRBD1. V was clipped by 6 bases and J by 4 bases; unmatched bases: 3. The CDR3 spans 13 residues. Germline values: CDR1 MNHEY, CDR2 SVGAGI.

This chain joins TRBV11-2 and TRBJ1-2, with D uncertain. CDR1 SGHAT and CDR2 FQNNGV come from the germline V gene. The ends were cut back, 5 bases at V and 7 bases at J, with 23 bases in the middle. CDR3 length: 16 amino acids. The CDR3 nucleotides are TGTGCCAGCAGCCCAGCGGCTTGGGGAACACGGGGTGGCTACACCTTC. Translated: CASSPAAWGTRGGYTF.

The chain carries TRBV6-1 and TRBJ1-5, with a weak D call TRBD1 (5 bases). There are 13 residues in the CDR3. With 4 bases removed from V and 11 bases from J, the gap between germline ends came to 15 bases. Germline V gene lookup returns CDR1 MNHNS and CDR2 SASEGT. CDR3 sequence reads: CASSATITGSQHF. For the CDR3, the DNA is TGTGCCAGCAGTGCCACAATTACAGGTTCCCAGCATTTT.

DNA of the CDR3: TGTGCCAGCAGCAGCCCCAGGGGTGGAAACACCATATATTTT. The encoded protein is CASSSPRGGNTIYF. V is TRBV6-5 and J is TRBJ1-3, with a possible D match to TRBD1 (6 bases). In germline, CDR1 is MNHEY, CDR2 SVGAGI. V gave up 6 bases and J gave up 3 bases, with 12 bases separating them. The CDR3 length is 14 residues.

This clone was counted a single time. The rearrangement uses TRBV6-4 and TRBJ2-3; 11 nucleotides align to TRBD2. The CDR3 is 15 amino acids. The germline V gene encodes CDR1 MRHNA and CDR2 SNTAGT. J was trimmed by 0 bases and V by 4 bases; bases with no gene match: 0. The CDR3 DNA sequence: TGTGCCAGCAGTGGACTAGCGGGGAGCACAGATACGCAGTATTTT. Its protein product is CASSGLAGSTDTQYF.

This clone appeared once. The chain recombines TRBV27 with TRBJ1-1, with 9 bases identical to TRBD1. The germline V gene encodes CDR1 MNHEY and CDR2 SMNVEV (reference sequence). The CDR3 sequence is 14 residues long. The V gene end was trimmed by 7 bases and the J gene end by 5 bases; junction bases not matched to a gene: 8. Here the CDR3 DNA reads TGTGCCAGCAACAAACAGGGGGCGAGGACTGAAGCTTTCTTT. It is translated as CASNKQGARTEAFF.

This clone showed up just a few times. This CDR3 is CASSQTTGASRGYTF. CDR3 bases: TGTGCCAGCAGCCAAACGACAGGGGCCTCGAGGGGCTACACCTTC. The chain recombines TRBV6-5 with TRBJ1-2; 8 positions match TRBD1. CDR1 and CDR2 (germline): MNHEY, SVGAGI. Losses at the gene ends were 6 bases for V and 8 bases for J; bases not matched to a gene: 14. The CDR3 length is 15 residues.

The V gene is TRBV28, the J gene TRBJ1-4; D uncertain. V was shortened by 5 bases and J by 8 bases, with 12 bases between the two germline ends. The CDR3 spans 13 residues. The germline CDR1 and CDR2 sequences are MDHEN and SYDVKM. This CDR3 is CASSTPGWEKLFF. CDR3 nucleotide sequence: TGTGCCAGCAGTACGCCGGGGTGGGAAAAACTGTTTTTT. The full variable domain, its missing parts supplied by reference TRBV28 and TRBJ1-4, is DVKVTQSSRYLVKRTGEKVFLECVQDMDHENMFWYRQDPGLGLRLIYFSYDVKMKEKGDIPEGYSVSREKKERFSLILESASTNQTSMYLCASSTPGWEKLFFGSGTQLSVL.

This CDR3 is CASSEALPGQGGSPLHF. For the CDR3, the DNA is TGTGCCAGCAGTGAAGCGCTTCCGGGACAGGGAGGATCACCCCTCCACTTT. The genes are TRBV6-1 and TRBJ1-6; 9 positions match TRBD1. The germline V gene has CDR1 MNHNS and CDR2 SASEGT. The ends lost 0 bases at V and 10 bases at J; junction bases unmatched: 10. This CDR3 spans 17 amino acids.

V usage is TRBV2 and J usage is TRBJ2-5; D is undetermined. Germline assignment: CDR1 SNHLY and CDR2 FYNNEI. CDR3 length equals 12 residues. Trimming took 2 bases from V and 3 from J, leaving 4 bases between them. CDR3 loop: CASSEPKETQYF. The CDR3, as DNA: TGTGCCAGCAGTGAACCCAAAGAGACCCAGTACTTC.

CDR3 coding DNA: TGTGCCAGCAGCCGCCAGGAGGGGGCCAAAAACATTCAGTACTTC. This codes for CASSRQEGAKNIQYF. This chain links TRBV7-2 with TRBJ2-4; tentatively, D is TRBD2 (6 bases). Germline CDR1 is SGHTA and CDR2 is FQGNSA. The V and J ends lost 5 bases and 1 base respectively, with 12 bases between them. The CDR3 extends over 15 amino acids.

The chain combines TRBV7-2 with TRBJ2-2, with 12 bases that match TRBD1. The V gene's germline CDR1 is SGHTA and CDR2 FQGNSA. V trimming: 5 bases; J trimming: 7 bases; junction bases outside the gene matches: 8. This CDR3 has 16 amino acids. CDR3 sequence reads: CASSPGDRGRDGELFF. The CDR3 bases are TGTGCCAGCAGCCCAGGGGACAGGGGGCGAGACGGGGAGCTGTTTTTT.

CDR3 amino acids: CASSFGNGTAFSTDTQYF. The CDR3, as DNA: TGTGCCAGCAGCTTCGGTAACGGGACAGCTTTCAGCACAGATACGCAGTATTTT. J is TRBJ2-3 and V is TRBV5-6; 7 nucleotides line up with TRBD1. The germline gives CDR1 SGHDT, CDR2 YYEEEE. The V gene end was trimmed by 2 bases and the J gene end by 0 bases; junction bases not matched to a gene: 12. The CDR3 loop spans 18 amino acids. Based on the CDR3 plus reference TRBV5-6 and TRBJ2-3, the full variable domain is DAGVTQSPTHLIKTRGQQVTLRCSPKSGHDTVSWYQQALGQGPQFIFQYYEEEERQRGNFPDRFSGHQFPNYSSELNVNALLLGDSALYLCASSFGNGTAFSTDTQYFGPGTRLTVL.

This clone has just a few counts. J is TRBJ1-5 and V is TRBV6-5; tentative D call: TRBD1 (6 bases). The V gene's germline CDR1 is MNHEY and CDR2 SVGAGI. Trimming cost V 0 bases and J 7 bases, with 13 bases left between them. The CDR3 contains 15 residues. The CDR3, as DNA: TGTGCCAGCAGTTACTCTAACAGGGCCGGCCAGCCCCAGCATTTT. This gives the protein CASSYSNRAGQPQHF.